The 29 T cell receptor beta chains presented below share a single source sample, sequenced in a study of early T cells in non-severe SARS-CoV-2 infection. One entry per CDR3 protein, called by TCRdb with MiXCR from the 5' RACE reads. The table lists some 25,000 distinct CDR3 sequences, roughly 5.4% of them singletons. Sequencing was done on a sample of whole blood. The receptors come from an adult who was a healthcare worker with PCR-confirmed SARS-CoV-2 infection or an uninfected control (not recorded which).

This clonotype was detected ten times or more. This sequence joins TRBV10-3 and TRBJ2-1; no reliable D call. Trimming pared 6 bases from V and 9 bases from J, leaving 15 bases between. Germline-derived CDR1 and CDR2 are ENHRY and SYGVKD. This CDR3 comprises 13 residues. CDR3 bases: TGTGCCATCAGCGCCGCAGAGAGCGCTGAGCAGTTCTTC. As protein: CAISAAESAEQFF.

This clonotype was detected ten times or more. The chain combines TRBV18 with TRBJ1-1; D unclear. V shed 3 bases and J shed 3 bases, with 8 bases lying between them. Germline CDR1 is KGHSH and CDR2 is LQKENI. This CDR3 spans 13 amino acids. The CDR3 loop is CASSPLVDTEAFF. The CDR3 nucleotides read TGTGCCAGCTCACCCCTGGTGGACACTGAAGCTTTCTTT.

This clonotype was recorded many times. This rearrangement joins TRBV6-1 to TRBJ2-7; D gene unclear. V dropped 1 base and J dropped 7 bases, with 8 bases sitting between them. The germline CDR1 and CDR2 sequences are MNHNS and SASEGT. The CDR3 is 12 residues long. CDR3 protein: CASSEGVGEQYF. The CDR3 nucleotides read TGTGCCAGCAGTGAAGGTGTCGGGGAGCAGTACTTC.

This sequence joins TRBV6-2 or TRBV6-3 and TRBJ2-7, with D unclear. Germline V CDR1 and CDR2: MNHEY, SVGEGT. The CDR3 runs 15 residues. With 3 bases removed from V and 3 bases from J, the gap between germline ends came to 15 bases. The CDR3: CASSYVLRTNYEQYF. The CDR3 DNA sequence: TGTGCCAGCAGTTATGTTTTGAGGACGAACTACGAGCAGTACTTC.

The chain recombines TRBV29-1 with TRBJ2-3; D is perhaps TRBD2 (6 bases). The ends were cut back, 2 bases at V and 2 bases at J, with 14 bases in the middle. Germline lookup yields CDR1 SQVTM and CDR2 ANQGSEA. There are 15 residues in the CDR3. In nucleotides, the CDR3 is TGCAGCGTTGAATTCTGGGCTAGCGTCACAGATACGCAGTATTTT. It specifies CSVEFWASVTDTQYF.

The V gene is TRBV20-1, the J gene TRBJ1-1; a possible D gene is TRBD1 (5 bases). Germline V gene lookup returns CDR1 DFQATT and CDR2 SNEGSKA (reference sequence). CDR3 length: 12 residues. The ends were cut back, 6 bases at V and 1 base at J, with 9 bases in the middle. The CDR3: CSAYQGNTEAFF. The DNA of the CDR3 is TGCAGTGCCTACCAGGGGAACACTGAAGCTTTCTTT.

This clonotype occurred many times. The rearrangement uses TRBV11-2 and TRBJ2-7, with 8 bases lining up with TRBD2. The CDR3 contains 17 residues. Germline V lookup: CDR1 SGHAT, CDR2 FQNNGV. Losses at the gene ends were 1 base for V and 0 bases for J; bases not matched to a gene: 8. The CDR3 DNA reads TGTGCCAGCAGCTTAGTCGGGAGGGCCTACAGCTCCTACGAGCAGTACTTC. Translating gives CASSLVGRAYSSYEQYF.

The chain couples TRBV29-1 to TRBJ2-7, with a possible D match to TRBD2 (6 bases). V was clipped by 7 bases and J by 9 bases, with 16 bases between them. The CDR3 totals 11 residues. In germline, CDR1 is SQVTM, CDR2 ANQGSEA. The CDR3 region has the DNA TGCAGCGCCCTAGCGTCCCGGGTGCAGTACTTC. Translating it yields CSALASRVQYF.

This clonotype was detected a few times. The chain uses TRBV10-3 and TRBJ2-7, with 11 nucleotides matching TRBD2. J gave up 4 bases and V 10 bases, and 15 bases lay outside the gene matches. The CDR3 loop spans 16 amino acids. The germline V gene encodes CDR1 ENHRY and CDR2 SYGVKD. The DNA for the CDR3 is TGTGCCACCCTCGAAGGGGAAGGACTAGCGGGTTACGAGCAGTACTTC. This sequence encodes CATLEGEGLAGYEQYF.

This clonotype was observed a few times. The chain recombines TRBV20-1 with TRBJ2-7; D may be TRBD2 (6 bases). Trimming removed 5 bases at V and 7 bases at J, with 21 bases between. Germline loops: CDR1 DFQATT, CDR2 SNEGSKA (reference sequence). The CDR3 has 14 amino acids. This chain's CDR3 is CSAVTGLTPGEQYF. The CDR3 bases are TGCAGTGCTGTAACGGGACTCACCCCGGGTGAGCAGTACTTC.

The sample holds many counts of this clonotype. The rearrangement uses TRBV3-1 and TRBJ1-2, with TRBD1 identical over 7 bases. From germline, CDR1 is LGHDT and CDR2 YNNKEL (reference sequence). Germline trimming cut 3 bases from V and 8 bases from J; bases unmatched to any gene: 9. This CDR3 region has 14 residues. The CDR3 DNA sequence: TGTGCCAGCAGCCACCGGGACAGCGCTTACGGCTACACCTTC. Encoded protein: CASSHRDSAYGYTF.

The gene calls are TRBV6-5 and TRBJ2-3, with 14 bases lining up with TRBD2. CDR3 length equals 18 residues. Losses at the gene ends were 2 bases for V and 3 bases for J; bases not matched to a gene: 7. Germline loops: CDR1 MNHEY, CDR2 SVGAGI. DNA of the CDR3: TGTGCCAGCAGTTACGCCCCGGGACTAGCGGGAGCAACAGATACGCAGTATTTT. Residues: CASSYAPGLAGATDTQYF.

In this sample, this clonotype turned up many times. This rearrangement joins TRBV5-6 to TRBJ1-5, with 7 bases aligning to TRBD1. The CDR3 runs to 15 residues. Germline CDR1 is SGHDT and CDR2 is YYEEEE. The V segment lost 0 bases and the J segment 10 bases; nucleotides outside the gene matches: 10. CDR3 nucleotides: TGTGCCAGCAGCTTGGAAGGGGGCCCAACTCAACCCCAGCATTTT. Protein: CASSLEGGPTQPQHF.

This clonotype is termed medium-sized. The chain is built from TRBV7-2 and TRBJ1-1; no clear D gene. CDR1 SGHTA and CDR2 FQGNSA come from the germline V gene. There are 13 residues in the CDR3. The V and J ends lost 1 base and 0 bases respectively, with 3 bases between them. Here the CDR3 reads CASSLELNTEAFF. The CDR3 coding sequence is TGTGCCAGCAGCTTAGAGTTGAACACTGAAGCTTTCTTT.

This clonotype was seen more than once but under ten times. The chain employs TRBV5-4 and TRBJ1-1; D might be TRBD1 (5 bases). The CDR3 sequence is 15 residues long. The V and J ends lost 2 bases and 3 bases respectively, with 14 bases between them. Per the germline V gene, CDR1 is SGHNT and CDR2 is YYREEE (reference sequence). CDR3 in DNA: TGTGCCAGCAGCTTACCGACCCGGGGGGACACTGAAGCTTTCTTT. This codes for CASSLPTRGDTEAFF.

Many counts were recorded for this clonotype. The genes are TRBV2 and TRBJ1-6; D not certain. Germline V gene lookup returns CDR1 SNHLY and CDR2 FYNNEI. V was cut by 10 bases and J by 5 bases, with 12 bases left in between. The CDR3 length is 13 residues. This CDR3 is CATSGSNNSPLHF. In DNA form, the CDR3 reads TGTGCCACGAGTGGCAGCAATAATTCACCCCTCCACTTT.

This clonotype was observed a few times. This sequence joins TRBV29-1 and TRBJ2-6; TRBD1 agrees at 9 bases. V lost 4 bases, J lost 0 bases, and 4 bases stayed unmatched. The CDR3 spans 16 residues. Germline V gene lookup returns CDR1 SQVTM and CDR2 ANQGSEA. The CDR3 sequence is CSVATGGYSGANVLTF. In DNA form, the CDR3 reads TGCAGCGTTGCGACAGGGGGGTACTCTGGGGCCAACGTCCTGACTTTC.

This clonotype turned up a few times. The chain recombines TRBV7-9 with TRBJ2-5; D assignment may be TRBD1 or TRBD2 (6 bases each). CDR1 and CDR2 (germline): SEHNR, FQNEAQ (reference sequence). The CDR3 has 12 amino acids. V gave up 6 bases and J gave up 5 bases, with 10 bases separating them. The CDR3 DNA reads as TGTGCCAGCAGTCAGGGGAGGGAGACCCAGTACTTC. This translates into CASSQGRETQYF.

This clonotype has ten or more counts. The CDR3 DNA reads TGTGCCAGCAGCTCACGTTATGGCACCGGGGAGCTGTTTTTT. Protein sequence: CASSSRYGTGELFF. This chain joins TRBV5-4 and TRBJ2-2, with D unclear. The CDR3 consists of 14 residues. Per the germline V gene, CDR1 is SGHNT and CDR2 is YYREEE (reference sequence). V shed 3 bases and J shed 4 bases, with 10 bases lying between them.

This clonotype was picked up many times. The gene calls are TRBV13 and TRBJ2-2; D may be TRBD1 or TRBD2 (5 bases each). The CDR3 has 16 residues. Germline V gene lookup returns CDR1 PRHDT and CDR2 FYEKMQ (reference sequence). Trimming stripped 2 bases from V and 7 bases from J, with 17 bases between. The CDR3 is CASSLTGEKRGGELFF. The CDR3 DNA is TGTGCCAGCAGCTTAACTGGCGAAAAGAGGGGCGGGGAGCTGTTTTTT. The variable domain in full, completed from reference TRBV13 and TRBJ2-2, reads AAGVIQSPRHLIKEKRETATLKCYPIPRHDTVYWYQQGPGQDPQFLISFYEKMQSDKGSIPDRFSAQQFSDYHSELNMSSLELGDSALYFCASSLTGEKRGGELFFGEGSRLTVL.

This clonotype was counted many times. The chain's CDR3 is CASGGTASTDTQYF. For the CDR3, the DNA is TGTGCCAGCGGGGGGACAGCTAGCACAGATACGCAGTATTTT. The chain is built from TRBV27 and TRBJ2-3, with a possible D match to TRBD1 (7 bases). V shed 8 bases and J shed 0 bases, with 12 bases lying between them. Germline V gene lookup returns CDR1 MNHEY and CDR2 SMNVEV (reference sequence). This CDR3 comprises 14 residues.

There are many counts of this clonotype. The gene calls are TRBV10-1 and TRBJ2-2; D is undetermined. Trimming left V 5 bases short and J 5 bases short, with 9 bases between. CDR3 length: 13 amino acids. CDR1 and CDR2 (germline): WNHNN, SYGVQD (reference sequence). The CDR3 bases are TGCGCCAGCAGTCTAACTGAAACCGGGGAGCTGTTTTTT. This encodes CASSLTETGELFF.

This clonotype showed up many times. The chain recombines TRBV27 with TRBJ1-6; maybe TRBD1 (6 bases). CDR1 and CDR2 (germline): MNHEY, SMNVEV (reference sequence). The CDR3 totals 14 residues. The V end lost 4 bases, the J end lost 10 bases, and 14 bases lay between the germline ends. For the CDR3, the DNA is TGTGCCAGCAGTTCCTTCGACAGGCCATCACCCCTCCACTTT. It encodes CASSSFDRPSPLHF.

This clonotype was observed at least ten times. V gene TRBV2 combines with J gene TRBJ1-5; 8 bases are shared with TRBD1. With V trimmed by 4 bases and J by 9 bases, 8 bases remained unmatched. Germline CDR1 SNHLY, CDR2 FYNNEI. The CDR3 sequence is 14 residues long. The DNA of the CDR3 is TGTGCCAGCAGTGCGGGACAGGACCTAGGGCCCCAGCATTTT. Translating it yields CASSAGQDLGPQHF.

This clonotype appeared many times. V and J are TRBV20-1 and TRBJ2-7, with D maybe TRBD1 (5 bases). V lost 5 bases and J lost 6, with 11 bases in between. CDR1 DFQATT and CDR2 SNEGSKA come from the germline V gene (reference sequence). The CDR3 covers 11 residues. The chain's CDR3 is CSASDTGEQYF. The CDR3 bases are TGCAGTGCTTCGGACACCGGCGAGCAGTACTTC.

This clonotype was picked up many times. The chain recombines TRBV29-1 with TRBJ2-1; D is perhaps TRBD1 (5 bases). This CDR3 has 15 residues. Germline-derived CDR1 and CDR2 are SQVTM and ANQGSEA. Trimming removed 0 bases from V and 2 bases from J, with 11 bases in between. The CDR3 is CSVEETPGPYNEQFF. The DNA for the CDR3 is TGCAGCGTTGAAGAAACGCCAGGGCCCTACAATGAGCAGTTCTTC.

This chain uses TRBV13 with TRBJ2-7; TRBD1 aligns across 8 bases. V shed 4 bases, J shed 4 bases, and the junction held 6 bases outside the gene matches. This CDR3 comprises 14 residues. Germline V CDR1 and CDR2: PRHDT, FYEKMQ (reference sequence). The CDR3 sequence is CASSSRTGKYEQYF. Here the CDR3 DNA reads TGTGCCAGCAGCTCAAGGACAGGGAAATACGAGCAGTACTTC.

There are many counts of this clonotype. This rearrangement joins TRBV11-2 to TRBJ2-1; TRBD2 aligns across 9 bases. Per the germline V gene, CDR1 is SGHAT and CDR2 is FQNNGV. V lost 6 bases and J lost 4; bases outside the gene matches: 10. There are 16 residues in the CDR3. The CDR3 DNA sequence: TGTGCCAGCAGTCTTCTACGTCTAGCGGGGTACAATGAGCAGTTCTTC. It yields the protein CASSLLRLAGYNEQFF.

This clonotype was seen at least ten times. CDR3 nucleotides: TGTGCCTGGGGCGGAATCAATCAGCCCCAGCATTTT. Translating it yields CAWGGINQPQHF. This rearrangement joins TRBV30 to TRBJ1-5, with D unresolved. From germline, CDR1 is GTSNPN and CDR2 SVGIG (reference sequence). The CDR3 covers 12 residues. V lost 5 bases, J lost 3 bases, and 8 bases lay in between.